Following are 14 T cell receptor beta chains from one sample sequenced in a study of blood T cell repertoires in COVID-19. Repertoires were generated with immunoSEQ multiplex PCR, while TCRdb's copy carries only in-frame clones and drops some. This table has 200,000 to 250,000 clones, 85% to 90% appearing once. Specimen: peripheral blood. These receptors all stem from a man younger than 40 with COVID-19, enrolled during active disease.

This chain joins TRBV3-1 (or the pseudogene TRBV3-2) and TRBJ1-4; TRBD1 matches at 10 bases. V lost 5 bases, J lost 7 bases, and 4 bases stayed unmatched. From germline, CDR1 is LGHDT and CDR2 YNNKEL (reference sequence). This CDR3 is built from 14 residues. Here the CDR3 reads CASSFRDRGEKLFF. CDR3 nucleotide sequence: TGTGCCAGCAGCTTCCGGGACAGGGGTGAAAAACTGTTTTTT.

V gene TRBV2 combines with J gene TRBJ1-1; D might be TRBD1 (5 bases). Germline V lookup: CDR1 SNHLY, CDR2 FYNNEI. The CDR3 totals 14 residues. V was pared by 2 bases and J by 1 base, with 8 bases between. CDR3 in amino acids: CASSEQGRNTEAFF. CDR3 nucleotides: TGTGCCAGCAGTGAACAGGGCAGGAACACTGAAGCTTTCTTT.

DNA of the CDR3: TGTGCCAGCAGTGGAACTAGCGGGAGGGCCCTCTACGAGCAGTACTTC. This encodes CASSGTSGRALYEQYF. V and J are TRBV6-6 and TRBJ2-7; 13 nucleotides match TRBD2. The CDR3 sequence is 16 residues long. J gave up 3 bases and V 5 bases, and 7 bases lay outside the gene matches. Germline lookup yields CDR1 MNHNY and CDR2 SVGAGI (reference sequence).

This clone has just one count. The chain recombines TRBV28 with TRBJ1-3, with D perhaps matching TRBD1 (5 bases). The CDR3 runs to 17 residues. Trimming took off 2 bases at V and 0 bases at J, with 14 bases between the two ends. The germline gives CDR1 MDHEN, CDR2 SYDVKM. The CDR3 DNA reads TGTGCCAGCAGTTTAGTTCTTACAGGCCTCTCTGGAAACACCATATATTTT. It is translated as CASSLVLTGLSGNTIYF.

V and J are TRBV7-7 and TRBJ2-7; D is perhaps TRBD2 (7 bases). The CDR3 has 15 amino acids. V shed 1 base and J shed 5 bases, with 15 bases lying between them. CDR1 is SSHAT, CDR2 FNYEAQ, per germline (reference sequence). For the CDR3, the DNA is TGTGCCAGCAGCTTAGGGCGAGGGGGGGTCAACGAGCAGTACTTC. Residues: CASSLGRGGVNEQYF.

The chain couples TRBV30 to TRBJ1-2, with 8 bases fitting TRBD1. J gave up 5 bases and V 7 bases, and 6 bases lay outside the gene matches. This CDR3 region has 12 residues. CDR1 is GTSNPN, CDR2 SVGIG, per germline (reference sequence). DNA for the CDR3: TGTGCCTTAGAAAGGACAGGGTATGGCTACACCTTC. It specifies CALERTGYGYTF.

The chain is built from TRBV14 and TRBJ2-5, with 10 bases lining up with TRBD1. V lost 4 bases and J lost 0; bases outside the gene matches: 14. Germline loops: CDR1 SGHDN, CDR2 FVKESK. The CDR3 totals 19 residues. The DNA for the CDR3 is TGTGCCAGCAGCCTCCGGCTTGGGACAGGGGATTGGTACCAAGAGACCCAGTACTTC. Its protein is CASSLRLGTGDWYQETQYF. The full variable domain, rest sourced from reference TRBV14 and TRBJ2-5, is EAGVTQFPSHSVIEKGQTVTLRCDPISGHDNLYWYRRVMGKEIKFLLHFVKESKQDESGMPNNRFLAERTGGTYSTLKVQPAELEDSGVYFCASSLRLGTGDWYQETQYFGPGTRLLVL.

The chain links TRBV5-1 to TRBJ2-5; TRBD2 agrees at 7 bases. The CDR3 sequence is 18 residues long. Trimming took 0 bases from V and 5 from J; bases not matched to a gene: 16. Germline V lookup: CDR1 SGHRS, CDR2 YFSETQ. CDR3 sequence: CASSLALGVSGRGETQYF. CDR3 coding DNA: TGCGCCAGCAGCTTGGCACTAGGTGTGTCAGGGAGGGGCGAGACCCAGTACTTC.

V is TRBV7-3 and J is TRBJ1-1, with 9 bases aligning to TRBD1. J gave up 4 bases and V 5 bases, and 17 bases lay outside the gene matches. CDR1 is SGHTA and CDR2 is FQGTGA in the germline V gene. The CDR3 extends over 18 amino acids. For the CDR3, the DNA is TGTGCCAGCAGCATCCGGGGACAGGGCCGAATCGAGGGCACTGAAGCTTTCTTT. It yields the protein CASSIRGQGRIEGTEAFF.

Only one count was recorded for this clone. CDR3 nucleotide sequence: TGTGCCAGTAGTAAAAACCGGGACAGGGGCCTCGAGCAGTACTTC. It specifies CASSKNRDRGLEQYF. The rearrangement joins TRBV19 to TRBJ2-7; 10 bases align to TRBD1. The CDR3 consists of 15 residues. Germline-derived CDR1 and CDR2 are LNHDA and SQIVND (reference sequence). J was trimmed by 6 bases and V by 4 bases; bases with no gene match: 9.

The gene calls are TRBV7-2 and TRBJ2-5, with 10 bases that match TRBD1. The CDR3 sequence is 14 residues long. The germline V gene has CDR1 SGHTA and CDR2 FQGNSA. The V segment lost 5 bases and the J segment 5 bases; nucleotides outside the gene matches: 5. DNA of the CDR3: TGTGCCAGCAGCCCCGACAGGGGGCGGGAGACCCAGTACTTC. Protein: CASSPDRGRETQYF.

The chain uses TRBV11-2 and TRBJ2-3, with 10 bases that match TRBD1. This CDR3 has 19 amino acids. With 3 bases clipped from V and 2 bases from J, the junction kept 14 bases outside the gene matches. CDR1 is SGHAT and CDR2 is FQNNGV in the germline V gene. In nucleotides, the CDR3 is TGTGCCAGCAGCTTGGACGGGACAGGGGAAGGGGAAATCACAGATACGCAGTATTTT. Its translation: CASSLDGTGEGEITDTQYF.

The chain uses TRBV19 and TRBJ1-2; 10 nucleotides agree with TRBD1. With 3 bases clipped from V and 6 bases from J, the junction kept 4 bases outside the gene matches. The length of the CDR3 is 14 residues. Germline CDR1 reads LNHDA; CDR2 reads SQIVND (reference sequence). CDR3 DNA sequence: TGTGCCAGTAGTATGGGGACAGGGGTTGATGGCTACACCTTC. Its protein is CASSMGTGVDGYTF.

The genes are TRBV7-2 and TRBJ2-4; D is possibly TRBD1 (5 bases). Trimming left V 4 bases short and J 1 base short, with 11 bases between. The CDR3 sequence is 15 residues long. Germline-derived CDR1 and CDR2 are SGHTA and FQGNSA. CDR3 DNA sequence: TGTGCCAGCAGCTCCAGGGCAAACGCCAAAAACATTCAGTACTTC. Residues: CASSSRANAKNIQYF.